Shown below are 26 T cell receptor beta chains from a single sample sequenced in a study of human T cells and chemical hapten exposure. MiXCR was run by TCRdb on the RACE reads, yielding one entry per CDR3 protein. Of 50,000 or so distinct CDR3 sequences listed, almost 4.5% are singletons. Time point indicated: healthy volunteer bleed at 2 weeks. Extraction of total RNA was performed on unfractionated whole blood. The sequenced material came from whole blood. These receptors originate from a human donor in good health. Some clones in this sample may be carry-over from other donors' samples.

The chain has TRBV4-1 and TRBJ2-3; tentative D call: TRBD2 (6 bases). Trimming shortened V by 3 bases and J by 0 bases, and 10 bases separated the two germline ends. CDR3 size: 15 residues. Germline values: CDR1 MGHRA, CDR2 YSYEKL. Here the CDR3 reads CASSHWTTSTDTQYF. In DNA, the CDR3 is TGCGCCAGCAGCCATTGGACTACCAGCACAGATACGCAGTATTTT.

This clonotype was seen at least ten times. The chain recombines TRBV7-9 with TRBJ2-3; possible D gene TRBD1, 6 bases. V was trimmed by 5 bases and J by 5 bases, leaving 11 bases between them. The V gene's germline CDR1 is SEHNR and CDR2 FQNEAQ (reference sequence). This CDR3 contains 13 residues. The CDR3 DNA sequence: TGTGCCAGCAGCCCGGAAGGGGGAGATACGCAGTATTTT. Protein sequence: CASSPEGGDTQYF.

The genes are TRBV12-3 or TRBV12-4 and TRBJ2-1, with D perhaps matching TRBD2 (6 bases). V lost 8 bases to trimming and J lost 6 bases, with 14 bases between them. This CDR3 region has 13 residues. The CDR3 is CASSLGGPNEQFF. CDR3 coding DNA: TGTGCCAGCTCCCTGGGAGGACCCAATGAGCAGTTCTTC.

This clonotype was recorded at least ten times. The J gene is TRBJ1-1, the V gene TRBV9; TRBD1 matches 8 bases. This CDR3 is 15 amino acids long. V dropped 3 bases and J dropped 4; count of bases not matched to a gene: 8. Germline V gene lookup returns CDR1 SGDLS and CDR2 YYNGEE. This chain's CDR3 is CASSAVTGGGTEAFF. The CDR3 DNA reads TGTGCCAGCAGCGCTGTAACAGGGGGTGGCACTGAAGCTTTCTTT.

The chain uses TRBV6-2 or TRBV6-3 and TRBJ1-1; the D is unclear. CDR3 length: 14 residues. V dropped 6 bases and J dropped 3 bases, with 14 bases sitting between them. The germline gives CDR1 MNHEY, CDR2 SVGEGT. In DNA, the CDR3 is TGTGCCAGCAGCCACGGTATAGATTACACTGAAGCTTTCTTT. It codes for CASSHGIDYTEAFF.

A few counts support this clonotype. This chain links TRBV27 with TRBJ2-7; 9 bases fit TRBD1. V trimming: 5 bases; J trimming: 3 bases; junction bases outside the gene matches: 8. CDR3 length equals 15 residues. CDR1 and CDR2 (germline): MNHEY, SMNVEV (reference sequence). The CDR3 is CASSAPGQGYYEQYF. CDR3 DNA: TGTGCCAGCAGTGCCCCGGGACAGGGTTACTACGAGCAGTACTTC.

This clonotype was observed many times. The chain joins TRBV20-1 to TRBJ2-3; unclear D gene. The CDR3 is 14 amino acids. Trimming removed 0 bases at V and 2 bases at J, with 9 bases between. Germline V gene sequence: CDR1 DFQATT, CDR2 SNEGSKA (reference sequence). In DNA form, the CDR3 reads TGCAGTGCTAGAGATAGTGAAACCACAGATACGCAGTATTTT. Encoded protein: CSARDSETTDTQYF.

This clonotype was counted between two and nine times. The V gene is TRBV5-5, the J gene TRBJ2-5; D is ambiguous. Germline loops: CDR1 SGHKS, CDR2 YYEKEE (reference sequence). CDR3 size: 13 residues. The V end was cut by 0 bases, the J end by 1 base, with 4 bases between. In DNA, the CDR3 is TGTGCCAGCAGCTTGGACATCCAAGAGACCCAGTACTTC. Residues: CASSLDIQETQYF.

This clonotype has at least ten counts. The chain is built from TRBV7-9 and TRBJ1-2; D call uncertain. Trimming took off 1 base at V and 3 bases at J, with 9 bases between the two ends. The germline gives CDR1 SEHNR, CDR2 FQNEAQ (reference sequence). This CDR3 has 14 amino acids. The CDR3: CASSLGTIDYGYTF. The CDR3 coding sequence is TGTGCCAGCAGCTTAGGAACGATTGACTATGGCTACACCTTC. Full variable domain (outside the CDR3, taken from reference TRBV7-9 and TRBJ1-2): DTGVSQNPRHKITKRGQNVTFRCDPISEHNRLYWYRQTLGQGPEFLTYFQNEAQLEKSRLLSDRFSAERPKGSFSTLEIQRTEQGDSAMYLCASSLGTIDYGYTFGSGTRLTVV.

A note on this clonotype: A much larger clone sits a single nucleotide away, making a read error possible. The chain links TRBV5-1 to TRBJ2-7; D tentatively reads TRBD1 or TRBD2 (5 bases each). The CDR3 has 13 amino acids. Germline V gives CDR1 SGHRS, CDR2 YFSETQ. The CDR3 DNA reads as TGCGCCAGCAGCTACGAGGGGACCTACGAGCAGCACTTC. The encoded protein is CASSYEGTYEQHF.

There are many counts of this clonotype. This sequence joins TRBV19 and TRBJ1-5, with D unclear. With 1 base removed from V and 1 base from J, the gap between germline ends came to 8 bases. From germline, CDR1 is LNHDA and CDR2 SQIVND (reference sequence). The CDR3 is made up of 15 amino acids. The CDR3 is CASSIVGQSNQPQHF. CDR3 DNA sequence: TGTGCCAGTAGTATAGTGGGTCAGAGCAATCAGCCCCAGCATTTT. The whole variable domain, filled in from reference TRBV19 and TRBJ1-5, reads DGGITQSPKYLFRKEGQNVTLSCEQNLNHDAMYWYRQDPGQGLRLIYYSQIVNDFQKGDIAEGYSVSREKKESFPLTVTSAQKNPTAFYLCASSIVGQSNQPQHFGDGTRLSIL.

This clonotype was recorded at least ten times. This rearrangement joins TRBV5-4 to TRBJ2-1; D gene unclear. V was shortened by 1 base and J by 0 bases, with 8 bases between the two germline ends. This CDR3 contains 15 residues. The germline V gene has CDR1 SGHNT and CDR2 YYREEE (reference sequence). The CDR3 spells CASSLWGSSYNEQFF. Written as DNA, the CDR3 is TGTGCCAGCAGCTTGTGGGGTAGCTCCTACAATGAGCAGTTCTTC.

The J gene is TRBJ1-5, the V gene TRBV30; perhaps TRBD1 as D (5 bases). Trimming cost V 1 base and J 5 bases, with 6 bases left between them. CDR1 is GTSNPN and CDR2 is SVGIG in the germline V gene (reference sequence). This CDR3 is 12 amino acids long. The chain's CDR3 is CAWSAGDQPQHF. The CDR3 bases are TGTGCCTGGAGTGCGGGGGATCAGCCCCAGCATTTT.

This clonotype was recorded many times. This rearrangement joins TRBV7-6 to TRBJ1-5, with TRBD1 as a possible D gene (6 bases). Trimming cost V 6 bases and J 7 bases, with 13 bases left between them. This CDR3 contains 13 residues. In germline, CDR1 is SGHVS, CDR2 FNYEAQ. CDR3 sequence: CASSTGYGQPQHF. CDR3 in DNA: TGTGCCAGCAGTACAGGGTACGGGCAGCCCCAGCATTTT.

This clonotype was picked up a small number of times. This rearrangement joins TRBV29-1 to TRBJ2-7; TRBD1 aligns across 12 bases. The germline V gene encodes CDR1 SQVTM and CDR2 ANQGSEA. The CDR3 runs 12 residues. CDR3 nucleotides: TGCAGGGAGGGACAGGGGGCGAGGGAGCAGTACTTC. It codes for CREGQGAREQYF.

This CDR3 reads CASSRGGGSPNEQFF. The CDR3 region has the DNA TGTGCCAGCAGCCGGGGGGGCGGGAGCCCCAATGAGCAGTTCTTC. The chain carries TRBV5-4 and TRBJ2-1; 8 bases are shared with TRBD2. Germline assignment: CDR1 SGHNT and CDR2 YYREEE (reference sequence). V lost 4 bases to trimming and J lost 6 bases; unmatched junction nucleotides: 9. CDR3 length: 15 residues.

The sample holds many counts of this clonotype. The chain couples TRBV7-8 to TRBJ2-6; TRBD1 matches 8 bases. The CDR3 is 21 residues long. V lost 0 bases, J lost 6 bases, and 19 bases stayed unmatched. In germline, CDR1 is SGHVS, CDR2 FQNEAQ. Written as DNA, the CDR3 is TGTGCCAGCAGCTTAGCGTGGCGGAGGACAGGGTCCTTTGCTATGGCCAACGTCCTGACTTTC. Translation gives CASSLAWRRTGSFAMANVLTF. The variable domain in full, completed from reference TRBV7-8 and TRBJ2-6, reads GAGVSQSPRYKVAKRGQDVALRCDPISGHVSLFWYQQALGQGPEFLTYFQNEAQLDKSGLPSDRFFAERPEGSVSTLKIQRTQQEDSAVYLCASSLAWRRTGSFAMANVLTFGAGSRLTVL.

This clonotype was observed a few times. For the CDR3, the DNA is TGTGCCAGCAGTGCCCCCCGGGACAGGGCCTCCTACGAGCAGTACTTC. The encoded protein is CASSAPRDRASYEQYF. The rearrangement joins TRBV27 to TRBJ2-7; 9 bases fit TRBD1. The V and J ends lost 5 bases and 0 bases, in that order; junction bases with no gene match: 8. This CDR3 has 16 residues. Germline CDR1 MNHEY, CDR2 SMNVEV (reference sequence).

This clonotype was counted many times. The chain uses TRBV27 and TRBJ1-2, with 10 nucleotides matching TRBD1. Per the germline V gene, CDR1 is MNHEY and CDR2 is SMNVEV (reference sequence). This CDR3 has 15 residues. Unmatched junction bases numbered 8, after V lost 2 bases and J lost 8 bases. CDR3 sequence reads: CASSLLPGTGAGYTF. The CDR3 DNA reads TGTGCCAGCAGTTTACTCCCCGGGACAGGGGCGGGCTACACCTTC.

This chain uses TRBV20-1 with TRBJ2-7, with D tentatively TRBD1 (5 bases). Germline V CDR1 and CDR2: DFQATT, SNEGSKA (reference sequence). Trimming left V 6 bases short and J 6 bases short, with 18 bases between. The CDR3 is made up of 13 amino acids. This CDR3 is CSAGRQSAGEQYF. CDR3 sequence (DNA): TGCAGTGCGGGCAGACAGTCCGCAGGCGAGCAGTACTTC.

This clonotype appeared many times. CDR3 nucleotides: TGTGCCTGGAGTCCAGGGTCTTCCTACGAGCAGTACTTC. Protein: CAWSPGSSYEQYF. This chain joins TRBV30 and TRBJ2-7, with D perhaps matching TRBD1 (5 bases). The ends were cut back, 2 bases at V and 1 base at J, with 9 bases in the middle. Germline V CDR1 and CDR2: GTSNPN, SVGIG (reference sequence). The CDR3 runs 13 residues.

This clonotype was seen more than once but under ten times. The V call is TRBV5-1, the J call TRBJ2-2; D remains unclear. V was trimmed by 0 bases and J by 0 bases, leaving 6 bases between them. Per the germline V gene, CDR1 is SGHRS and CDR2 is YFSETQ. The CDR3 is 15 residues long. Here the CDR3 DNA reads TGCGCCAGCAGCTTGGAGGGATCGAACACCGGGGAGCTGTTTTTT. Amino acids: CASSLEGSNTGELFF.

This clonotype was counted at least ten times. The CDR3 loop reads CASTPRDASYEQYF. The CDR3 nucleotides are TGTGCCAGCACCCCCCGGGACGCTTCCTACGAGCAGTACTTC. The rearrangement uses TRBV7-9 and TRBJ2-7; D is tentatively TRBD1 or TRBD2 (5 bases each). V was cut by 7 bases and J by 1 base, with 14 bases left in between. CDR1 and CDR2 (germline): SEHNR, FQNEAQ (reference sequence). The CDR3 sequence is 14 residues long. Based on the CDR3 plus reference TRBV7-9 and TRBJ2-7, the full variable domain is DTGVSQNPRHKITKRGQNVTFRCDPISEHNRLYWYRQTLGQGPEFLTYFQNEAQLEKSRLLSDRFSAERPKGSFSTLEIQRTEQGDSAMYLCASTPRDASYEQYFGPGTRLTVT.

This clonotype showed up many times. The chain links TRBV12-3 or TRBV12-4 to TRBJ2-7, with D hard to call. V shed 5 bases and J shed 7 bases, with 15 bases lying between them. This CDR3 has 13 amino acids. CDR3 loop: CASSPRPAEEQYF. The DNA of the CDR3 is TGTGCCAGCAGTCCAAGACCTGCGGAGGAGCAGTACTTC.

CDR3 DNA sequence: TGTGCCAGCAGAACGGGACGTCACACTGAAGCTTTCTTT. Its translation is CASRTGRHTEAFF. The chain links TRBV28 to TRBJ1-1; TRBD1 might be the D (5 bases). Germline-derived CDR1 and CDR2 are MDHEN and SYDVKM. CDR3 length: 13 amino acids. V lost 6 bases, J lost 3 bases, and 11 bases lay in between.

The table lists this clonotype with a few counts. The chain combines TRBV14 with TRBJ2-1; 11 bases agree with TRBD2. Germline V gene lookup returns CDR1 SGHDN and CDR2 FVKESK. V was pared by 3 bases and J by 9 bases, with 7 bases of the junction left unmatched. The CDR3 is 15 residues long. As DNA, the CDR3 is TGTGCCAGCAGCCAGGGTAGCGGGAGGGCCGCTGAGCAGTTCTTC. Protein product: CASSQGSGRAAEQFF.